This T cell receptor (beta chain) was documented in a study of control samples from healthy donors and cancer patients. Sequencing was performed with immunoSEQ multiplex PCR; in TCRdb, only in-frame clones are kept and a portion is missing. Here the sample spans 100,000 to 150,000 clones, about nine tenths being singletons. Trimming took 3 bases from V and 3 from J; bases not matched to a gene: 8. This CDR3 comprises 15 residues. Germline V gene sequence: CDR1 SGHDT, CDR2 YYEEEE. The count of this clone is one. The rearrangement uses TRBV5-6 and TRBJ1-2, with 7 bases that match TRBD1. Sequenced sample: blood. The receptor was isolated from a man aged 18 to 30 in good health. The CDR3 DNA sequence: TGTGCCAGCAGCTCGACGCTTGGACAGGACTATGGCTACACCTTC. Amino acid sequence: CASSSTLGQDYGYTF. Full variable domain (remainder filled in from reference TRBV5-6 and TRBJ1-2): DAGVTQSPTHLIKTRGQQVTLRCSPKSGHDTVSWYQQALGQGPQFIFQYYEEEERQRGNFPDRFSGHQFPNYSSELNVNALLLGDSALYLCASSSTLGQDYGYTFGSGTRLTVV.